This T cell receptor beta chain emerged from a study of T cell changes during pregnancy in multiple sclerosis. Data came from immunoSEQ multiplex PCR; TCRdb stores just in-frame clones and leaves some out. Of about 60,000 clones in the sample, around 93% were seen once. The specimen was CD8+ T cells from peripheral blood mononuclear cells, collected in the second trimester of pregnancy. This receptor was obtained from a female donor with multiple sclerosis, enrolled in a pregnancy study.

CDR3 DNA: TGTGCCAGCAGCCTCCGGGACAGGAGCACAGATACGCAGTATTTT. This sequence encodes CASSLRDRSTDTQYF. The chain couples TRBV27 to TRBJ2-3; 8 bases line up with TRBD1. The CDR3 totals 15 residues. Germline V gives CDR1 MNHEY, CDR2 SMNVEV (reference sequence). The junction had 5 bases not matched to a gene; V was cut back by 6 bases and J by 0 bases.